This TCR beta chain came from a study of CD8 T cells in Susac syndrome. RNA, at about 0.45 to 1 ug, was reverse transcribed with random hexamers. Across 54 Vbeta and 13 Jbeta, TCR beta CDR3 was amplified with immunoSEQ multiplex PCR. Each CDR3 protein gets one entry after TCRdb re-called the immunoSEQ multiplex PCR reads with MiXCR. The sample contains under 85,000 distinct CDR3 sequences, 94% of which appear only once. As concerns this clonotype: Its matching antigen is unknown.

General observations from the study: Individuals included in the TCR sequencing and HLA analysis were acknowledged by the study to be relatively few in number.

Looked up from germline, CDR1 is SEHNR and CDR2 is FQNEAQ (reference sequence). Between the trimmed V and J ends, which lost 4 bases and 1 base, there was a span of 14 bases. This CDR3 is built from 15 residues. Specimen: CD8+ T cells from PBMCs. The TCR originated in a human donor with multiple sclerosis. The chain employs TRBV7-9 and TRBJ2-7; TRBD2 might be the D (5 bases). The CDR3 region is CASSSPGSRSYEQYF. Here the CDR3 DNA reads TGTGCCAGCAGCTCGCCGGGGTCTAGGTCCTACGAGCAGTACTTC.